This entry lists 28 T cell receptor beta chains sequenced from one sample in a study of T cell responses to AZD1222 COVID-19 vaccine. This table comes from immunoSEQ multiplex PCR, and its TCRdb copy is limited to in-frame clones, with some not included. The sample has some 140,000 clones, approximately 93% seen once; the top ten hold around 3.3%. Material: peripheral blood, obtained on day 0 of AZD1222 vaccination. The receptors stem from an adult in good health.

CDR3 in DNA: TGCGCCAGCAGCTTGGGACTAGCGGAAAAAGAGACCCAGTACTTC. Encoded protein: CASSLGLAEKETQYF. The chain recombines TRBV5-1 with TRBJ2-5; 9 positions agree with TRBD2. V was pared by 0 bases and J by 3 bases, with 3 bases of the junction left unmatched. Germline CDR1 is SGHRS and CDR2 is YFSETQ. CDR3 size: 15 residues.

This clone appeared once. This rearrangement joins TRBV29-1 to TRBJ2-5; the D gene is possibly TRBD2 (6 bases). Trimming took 0 bases from V and 5 from J, leaving 13 bases between them. Germline V gene sequence: CDR1 SQVTM, CDR2 ANQGSEA. There are 14 residues in the CDR3. The CDR3 nucleotides read TGCAGCGTTGAAGAGGTCGGGGGAGGCGAGACCCAGTACTTC. It is translated as CSVEEVGGGETQYF.

The DNA of the CDR3 is TGCAGCTACCTGGGGCATGAGCAGTTCTTC. Its protein is CSYLGHEQFF. The chain links TRBV20-1 to TRBJ2-1; possible D gene TRBD1, 5 bases. The CDR3 contains 10 residues. Germline-derived CDR1 and CDR2 are DFQATT and SNEGSKA (reference sequence).

The CDR3 coding sequence is TGTGCCAGCAGCAAACAGGGACTAGCGGGAGTAAGGGAGCTGTTTTTT. Encoded protein: CASSKQGLAGVRELFF. The genes are TRBV14 and TRBJ2-2; 14 bases align to TRBD2. This CDR3 has 16 amino acids. Germline V gene sequence: CDR1 SGHDN, CDR2 FVKESK. J gave up 9 bases and V 5 bases, and 8 bases lay outside the gene matches.

This chain joins TRBV3-1 (or the pseudogene TRBV3-2) and TRBJ1-2; no clear D gene. With 2 bases removed from V and 4 bases from J, the gap between germline ends came to 11 bases. Germline CDR1 reads LGHDT; CDR2 reads YNNKEL (reference sequence). The CDR3 consists of 14 residues. The CDR3 loop reads CASSQQGSTYGYTF. CDR3 bases: TGTGCCAGCAGCCAACAAGGGTCGACCTATGGCTACACCTTC.

The chain recombines TRBV30 with TRBJ1-2; D may be TRBD1 (5 bases). Germline values: CDR1 GTSNPN, CDR2 SVGIG (reference sequence). V lost 7 bases, J lost 1 base, and 16 bases lay in between. This CDR3 comprises 14 residues. CDR3 residues: CAFEPGTDNYGYTF. The CDR3 DNA reads TGTGCCTTCGAACCCGGGACGGATAACTATGGCTACACCTTC.

This chain connects TRBV10-3 to TRBJ1-1; D is unclear. Germline CDR1 is ENHRY and CDR2 is SYGVKD. The ends were cut back, 3 bases at V and 1 base at J, with 3 bases in the middle. This CDR3 has 12 amino acids. The chain's CDR3 is CAISEANTEAFF. The CDR3 nucleotides read TGTGCCATCAGTGAAGCGAACACTGAAGCTTTCTTT.

The CDR3 sequence is CASSLPGQGSYEQYF. The CDR3 DNA sequence: TGTGCCAGCAGTTTACCGGGACAGGGATCGTACGAGCAGTACTTC. The V gene is TRBV27, the J gene TRBJ2-7; 9 bases are a match to TRBD1. Unmatched junction bases numbered 6, after V lost 2 bases and J lost 4 bases. CDR1 and CDR2 (germline): MNHEY, SMNVEV (reference sequence). This CDR3 spans 15 amino acids.

This clone was counted once. The genes are TRBV11-2 and TRBJ2-3; 10 nucleotides align to TRBD1. V shed 4 bases, J shed 4 bases, and the junction held 11 bases outside the gene matches. This CDR3 has 17 residues. Germline V CDR1 and CDR2: SGHAT, FQNNGV. The DNA for the CDR3 is TGTGCCAGCAGCTCCCTTCCGGGACAGGGGTTTGCAGATACGCAGTATTTT. Its protein product is CASSSLPGQGFADTQYF.

This sequence joins TRBV18 and TRBJ2-7; 7 bases agree with TRBD2. Germline CDR1 is KGHSH and CDR2 is LQKENI. V lost 3 bases to trimming and J lost 2 bases; unmatched junction nucleotides: 7. This CDR3 is 15 amino acids long. The CDR3 sequence: CASSPVLADPYEQYF. In DNA, the CDR3 is TGTGCCAGCTCACCGGTCCTAGCGGACCCCTACGAGCAGTACTTC.

The J gene is TRBJ1-5, the V gene TRBV19; unclear D gene. This CDR3 has 12 residues. V gave up 5 bases and J gave up 8 bases, with 10 bases separating them. Germline assignment: CDR1 LNHDA and CDR2 SQIVND (reference sequence). CDR3 nucleotides: TGTGCCAGTAGTGTCCCGGATGAGCCCCAGCATTTT. Translating gives CASSVPDEPQHF.

V is TRBV5-4 and J is TRBJ2-7, with D tentatively TRBD2 (5 bases). The CDR3 is 13 residues long. V gave up 5 bases and J gave up 0 bases, with 9 bases separating them. CDR1 is SGHNT and CDR2 is YYREEE in the germline V gene (reference sequence). For the CDR3, the DNA is TGTGCCAGCAGTTTAGCGCGCTCCTACGAGCAGTACTTC. This codes for CASSLARSYEQYF.

The genes are TRBV7-9 and TRBJ1-1; D gene uncertain. The V gene's germline CDR1 is SEHNR and CDR2 FQNEAQ (reference sequence). V shed 5 bases and J shed 6 bases, with 10 bases lying between them. This CDR3 contains 12 residues. This CDR3 reads CASSRASAEAFF. The CDR3 coding sequence is TGTGCCAGCAGCAGGGCGTCCGCTGAAGCTTTCTTT.

J is TRBJ1-1 and V is TRBV29-1; D might be TRBD1 (5 bases). Deletions cut 2 bases from V and 2 bases from J, with 12 bases between. The CDR3 extends over 14 amino acids. Germline CDR1 SQVTM, CDR2 ANQGSEA. The CDR3 nucleotides read TGCAGCGTTGAACGTCAAACAGGAAACACTGAAGCTTTCTTT. Translation: CSVERQTGNTEAFF. The full variable domain, its missing parts supplied by reference TRBV29-1 and TRBJ1-1, is SAVISQKPSRDICQRGTSLTIQCQVDSQVTMMFWYRQQPGQSLTLIATANQGSEATYESGFVIDKFPISRPNLTFSTLTVSNMSPEDSSIYLCSVERQTGNTEAFFGQGTRLTVV.

The chain is built from TRBV5-4 and TRBJ2-2; D is perhaps TRBD2 (5 bases). The CDR3 length is 13 residues. V lost 1 base, J lost 9 bases, and 10 bases lay in between. Germline V gives CDR1 SGHNT, CDR2 YYREEE (reference sequence). The CDR3: CASSLQRSWELFF. The CDR3 region has the DNA TGTGCCAGCAGCTTGCAGCGGTCCTGGGAGCTGTTTTTT.

The chain uses TRBV6-5 and TRBJ1-2, with 11 bases lining up with TRBD1. The length of the CDR3 is 15 residues. Unmatched junction bases numbered 6, after V lost 1 base and J lost 8 bases. Germline CDR1 reads MNHEY; CDR2 reads SVGAGI. The CDR3 region is CASSYLDRGPQGYTF. The CDR3 DNA is TGTGCCAGCAGTTACTTGGACAGGGGGCCTCAGGGCTACACCTTC.

The gene calls are TRBV25-1 and TRBJ1-5; TRBD1 is a possible D gene (5 bases). The ends were cut back, 4 bases at V and 4 bases at J, with 14 bases in the middle. The CDR3 consists of 15 residues. The germline V gene has CDR1 MGHDK and CDR2 SYGVNS. The DNA of the CDR3 is TGTGCCAGCAGTGGCAGGGTGAAGTTAAATCAGCCCCAGCATTTT. Translated, it gives CASSGRVKLNQPQHF.

The CDR3, as DNA: TGTGCCAGTACCGGCAATCAGCCCCAGCATTTT. It codes for CASTGNQPQHF. The chain uses TRBV28 and TRBJ1-5; D is uncertain. Germline CDR1 MDHEN, CDR2 SYDVKM. Trimming took off 9 bases at V and 2 bases at J, with 5 bases between the two ends. The CDR3 is 11 residues long.

This chain joins TRBV29-1 and TRBJ2-5, with D possibly being TRBD2 (5 bases). CDR1 is SQVTM, CDR2 ANQGSEA, per germline. The CDR3 runs to 14 residues. V was cut by 4 bases and J by 2 bases, with 14 bases left in between. For the CDR3, the DNA is TGCAGCGTTGGGGAGAGACACCGACAAGAGACCCAGTACTTC. Translating gives CSVGERHRQETQYF.

In this sample, this clone turned up once. The genes are TRBV27 and TRBJ2-2, with 10 bases aligning to TRBD2. The CDR3 loop spans 16 amino acids. V was pared by 2 bases and J by 3 bases, with 3 bases of the junction left unmatched. Germline CDR1 is MNHEY and CDR2 is SMNVEV (reference sequence). CDR3 sequence: CASSLLAGADTGELFF. CDR3 bases: TGTGCCAGCAGTTTACTAGCGGGAGCAGACACCGGGGAGCTGTTTTTT.

The chain joins TRBV28 to TRBJ1-6, with 12 nucleotides matching TRBD1. CDR1 and CDR2 (germline): MDHEN, SYDVKM. The CDR3 has 16 amino acids. J was trimmed by 9 bases and V by 5 bases; bases with no gene match: 8. CDR3 amino acids: CASSNHRDRGRSPLHF. The DNA of the CDR3 is TGTGCCAGCAGTAACCACCGGGACAGGGGGCGTTCACCCCTCCACTTT.

The gene calls are TRBV9 and TRBJ1-2; TRBD1 agrees at 7 bases. The CDR3 covers 15 residues. Trimming cost V 4 bases and J 5 bases; bases outside gene matches: 11. Germline CDR1 SGDLS, CDR2 YYNGEE. The CDR3 coding sequence is TGTGCCAGCAGCCCGGGGGGACAGCTTCGTTATGGCTACACCTTC. It codes for CASSPGGQLRYGYTF.

This chain joins TRBV29-1 and TRBJ2-1, with 13 nucleotides matching TRBD2. There are 15 residues in the CDR3. Germline loops: CDR1 SQVTM, CDR2 ANQGSEA. Trimming took 5 bases from V and 8 from J; bases not matched to a gene: 9. In nucleotides, the CDR3 is TGCAGCGTTTGGACTAGCGGGAGAATAATAGATGAGCAGTTCTTC. Protein sequence: CSVWTSGRIIDEQFF.

J is TRBJ1-1 and V is TRBV25-1; D unclear. Germline V lookup: CDR1 MGHDK, CDR2 SYGVNS. Trimming shortened V by 1 base and J by 2 bases, and 14 bases separated the two germline ends. CDR3 length: 16 residues. This CDR3 reads CASSELGAVANTEAFF. CDR3 coding DNA: TGTGCCAGCAGTGAATTGGGTGCGGTCGCCAACACTGAAGCTTTCTTT.

The CDR3 loop is CASSVVNSQETQYF. CDR3 DNA: TGTGCCAGCAGTGTAGTTAATAGCCAAGAGACCCAGTACTTC. V is TRBV2 and J is TRBJ2-5; D unresolved. CDR1 and CDR2 from the germline V gene are SNHLY and FYNNEI. V lost 4 bases and J 1 base, leaving 10 bases between the germline ends. This CDR3 region has 14 residues. The full variable domain, in which reference TRBV2 and TRBJ2-5 provide the parts outside the CDR3, is EPEVTQTPSHQVTQMGQEVILRCVPISNHLYFYWYRQILGQKVEFLVSFYNNEISEKSEIFDDQFSVERPDGSNFTLKIRSTKLEDSAMYFCASSVVNSQETQYFGPGTRLLVL.

The rearrangement joins TRBV20-1 to TRBJ1-2; D gene uncertain. The CDR3 consists of 11 residues. Germline lookup yields CDR1 DFQATT and CDR2 SNEGSKA (reference sequence). Trimming pared 6 bases from V and 8 bases from J, leaving 13 bases between. The CDR3 nucleotides are TGCAGTGCCCGGGCTGCGGAGGGCTACACCTTC. This codes for CSARAAEGYTF.

The V and J genes are TRBV6-5 and TRBJ1-1; D unresolved. With 0 bases removed from V and 4 bases from J, the gap between germline ends came to 6 bases. This CDR3 comprises 13 residues. Per germline, CDR1 MNHEY and CDR2 SVGAGI. CDR3 in DNA: TGTGCCAGCAGTTACTCAGGTTTCACTGAAGCTTTCTTT. Its translation is CASSYSGFTEAFF.

The rearrangement links TRBV3-1 (or the pseudogene TRBV3-2) to TRBJ1-5; possible D gene TRBD1, 5 bases. The CDR3 spans 15 residues. Germline V gene sequence: CDR1 LGHDT, CDR2 YNNKEL (reference sequence). Deletions cut 0 bases from V and 5 bases from J, with 11 bases between. The chain's CDR3 is CASSQDGRGDQPQHF. In nucleotides, the CDR3 is TGTGCCAGCAGCCAAGATGGGAGGGGCGATCAGCCCCAGCATTTT.